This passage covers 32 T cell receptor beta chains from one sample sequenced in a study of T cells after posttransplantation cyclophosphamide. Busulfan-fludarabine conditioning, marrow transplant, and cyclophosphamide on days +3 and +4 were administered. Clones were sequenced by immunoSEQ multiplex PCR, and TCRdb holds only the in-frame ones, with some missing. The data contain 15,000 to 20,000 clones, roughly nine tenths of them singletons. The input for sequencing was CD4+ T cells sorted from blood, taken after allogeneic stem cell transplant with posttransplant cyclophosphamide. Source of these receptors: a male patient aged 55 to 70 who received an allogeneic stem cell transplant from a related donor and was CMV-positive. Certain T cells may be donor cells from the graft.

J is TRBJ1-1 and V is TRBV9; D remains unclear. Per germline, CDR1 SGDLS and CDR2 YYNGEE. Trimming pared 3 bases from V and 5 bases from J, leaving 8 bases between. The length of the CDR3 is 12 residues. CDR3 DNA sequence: TGTGCCAGCAGCGGAATAGATACTGAAGCTTTCTTT. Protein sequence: CASSGIDTEAFF.

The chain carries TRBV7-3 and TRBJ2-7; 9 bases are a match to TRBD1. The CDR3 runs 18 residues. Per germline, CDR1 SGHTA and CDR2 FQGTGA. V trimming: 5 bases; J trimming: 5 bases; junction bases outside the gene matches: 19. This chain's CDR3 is CASSRESPGTGNRNEQYF. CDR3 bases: TGTGCCAGCAGCCGAGAATCCCCCGGGACAGGGAATCGGAACGAGCAGTACTTC.

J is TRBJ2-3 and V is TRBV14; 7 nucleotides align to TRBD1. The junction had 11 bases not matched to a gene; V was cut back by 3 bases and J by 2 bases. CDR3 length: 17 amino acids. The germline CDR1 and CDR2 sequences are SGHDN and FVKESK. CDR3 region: CASSHGSRTGPTDTQYF. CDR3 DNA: TGTGCCAGCAGCCATGGCTCCCGGACAGGACCCACAGATACGCAGTATTTT.

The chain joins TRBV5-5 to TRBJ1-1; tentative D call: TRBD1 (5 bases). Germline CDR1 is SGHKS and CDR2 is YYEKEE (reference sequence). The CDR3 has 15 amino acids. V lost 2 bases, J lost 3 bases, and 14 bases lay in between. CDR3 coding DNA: TGTGCCAGCAGCTTCCGGAGATCGGGGGACACTGAAGCTTTCTTT. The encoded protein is CASSFRRSGDTEAFF.

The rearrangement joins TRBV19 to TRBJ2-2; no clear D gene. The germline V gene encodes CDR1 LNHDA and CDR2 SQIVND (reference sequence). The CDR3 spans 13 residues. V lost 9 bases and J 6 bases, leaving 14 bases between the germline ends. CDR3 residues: CASTPLISGELFF. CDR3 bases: TGTGCCAGCACACCTTTAATTTCCGGGGAGCTGTTTTTT.

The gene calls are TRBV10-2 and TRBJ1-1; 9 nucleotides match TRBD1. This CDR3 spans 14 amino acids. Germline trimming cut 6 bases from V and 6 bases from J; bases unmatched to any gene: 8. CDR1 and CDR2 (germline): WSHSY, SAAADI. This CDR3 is CASSEQTGGPEAFF. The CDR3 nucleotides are TGCGCCAGCAGCGAGCAAACAGGGGGCCCTGAAGCTTTCTTT.

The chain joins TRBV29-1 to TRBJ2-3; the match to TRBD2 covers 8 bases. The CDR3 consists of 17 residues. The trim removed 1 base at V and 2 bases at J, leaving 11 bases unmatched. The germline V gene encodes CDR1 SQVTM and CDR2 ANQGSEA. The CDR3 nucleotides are TGCAGCGTTGAAGGGGGACGGGGGGGTTTGAACACAGATACGCAGTATTTT. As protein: CSVEGGRGGLNTDTQYF.

CDR3 nucleotide sequence: TGTGCCAGCAGTTCCACCGGGACATACGACTCTGGGGCCAACGTCCTGACTTTC. Translating gives CASSSTGTYDSGANVLTF. V and J are TRBV5-6 and TRBJ2-6; possibly TRBD1 for D (6 bases). The CDR3 totals 18 residues. Germline assignment: CDR1 SGHDT and CDR2 YYEEEE. Trimming cost V 5 bases and J 0 bases, with 18 bases left between them.

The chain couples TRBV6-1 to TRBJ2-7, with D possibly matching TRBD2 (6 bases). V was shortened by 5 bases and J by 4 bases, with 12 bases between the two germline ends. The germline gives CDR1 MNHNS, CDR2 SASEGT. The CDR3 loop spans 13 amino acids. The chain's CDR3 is CASSNRRGYEQYF. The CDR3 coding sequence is TGTGCCAGCAGTAACCGGAGGGGTTACGAGCAGTACTTC.

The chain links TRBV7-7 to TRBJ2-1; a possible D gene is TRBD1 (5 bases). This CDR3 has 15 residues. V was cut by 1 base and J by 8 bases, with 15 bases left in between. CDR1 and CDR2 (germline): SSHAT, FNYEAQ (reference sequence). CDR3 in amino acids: CASSLVAGQVDEQFF. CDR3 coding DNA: TGTGCCAGCAGCTTAGTCGCAGGGCAGGTGGATGAGCAGTTCTTC.

The CDR3 reads CASRTMEGETQYF. The CDR3 DNA sequence: TGCGCCAGCAGAACGATGGAGGGGGAGACCCAGTACTTC. The chain combines TRBV5-1 with TRBJ2-5; D might be TRBD2 (6 bases). There are 13 residues in the CDR3. V lost 5 bases to trimming and J lost 5 bases, with 13 bases between them. Germline values: CDR1 SGHRS, CDR2 YFSETQ.

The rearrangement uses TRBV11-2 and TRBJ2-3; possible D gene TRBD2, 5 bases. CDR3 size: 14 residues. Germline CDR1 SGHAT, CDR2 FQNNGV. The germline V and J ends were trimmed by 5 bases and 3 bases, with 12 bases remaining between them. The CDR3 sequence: CASSDYFLTDTQYF. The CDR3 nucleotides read TGTGCCAGCAGCGACTATTTCCTGACAGATACGCAGTATTTT.

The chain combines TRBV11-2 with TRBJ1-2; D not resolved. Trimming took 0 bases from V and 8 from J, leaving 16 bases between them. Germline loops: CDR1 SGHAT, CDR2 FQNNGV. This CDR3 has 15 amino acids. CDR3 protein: CASSLDASSWEGYTF. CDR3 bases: TGTGCCAGCAGCTTAGATGCAAGTTCATGGGAGGGCTACACCTTC.

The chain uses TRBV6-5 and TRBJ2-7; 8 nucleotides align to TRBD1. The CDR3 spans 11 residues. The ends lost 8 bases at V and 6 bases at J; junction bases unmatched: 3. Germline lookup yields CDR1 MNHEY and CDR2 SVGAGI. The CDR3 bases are TGTGCCAGCGGTGACAGGGGCGAGCAGTACTTC. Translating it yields CASGDRGEQYF.

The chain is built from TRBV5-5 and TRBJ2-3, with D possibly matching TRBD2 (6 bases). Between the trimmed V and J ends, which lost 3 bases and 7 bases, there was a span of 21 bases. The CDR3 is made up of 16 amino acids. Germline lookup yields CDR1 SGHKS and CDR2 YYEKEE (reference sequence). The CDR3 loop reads CASSWRWGLGGNTQYF. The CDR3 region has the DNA TGTGCCAGCAGCTGGAGATGGGGTCTGGGAGGTAATACGCAGTATTTT.

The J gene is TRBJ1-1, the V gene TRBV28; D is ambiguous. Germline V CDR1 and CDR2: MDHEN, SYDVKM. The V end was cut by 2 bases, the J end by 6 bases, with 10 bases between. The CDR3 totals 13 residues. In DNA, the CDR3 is TGTGCCAGCAGTTTACGGACTCCGGCTGAAGCTTTCTTT. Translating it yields CASSLRTPAEAFF. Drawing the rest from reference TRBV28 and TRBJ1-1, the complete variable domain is DVKVTQSSRYLVKRTGEKVFLECVQDMDHENMFWYRQDPGLGLRLIYFSYDVKMKEKGDIPEGYSVSREKKERFSLILESASTNQTSMYLCASSLRTPAEAFFGQGTRLTVV.

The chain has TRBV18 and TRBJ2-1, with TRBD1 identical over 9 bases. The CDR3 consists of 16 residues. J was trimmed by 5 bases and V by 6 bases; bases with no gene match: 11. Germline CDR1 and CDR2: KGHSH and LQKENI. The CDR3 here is CASSPQQGAHNNEQFF. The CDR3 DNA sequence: TGTGCCAGCTCGCCCCAACAGGGGGCGCACAACAATGAGCAGTTCTTC.

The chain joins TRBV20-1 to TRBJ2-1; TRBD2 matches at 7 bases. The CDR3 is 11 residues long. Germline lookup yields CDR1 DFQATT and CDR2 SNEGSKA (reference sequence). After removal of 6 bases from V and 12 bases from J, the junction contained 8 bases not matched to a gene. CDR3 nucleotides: TGCAGTGCCAACAACGGGGAGGGGCAGTTCTTC. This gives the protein CSANNGEGQFF.

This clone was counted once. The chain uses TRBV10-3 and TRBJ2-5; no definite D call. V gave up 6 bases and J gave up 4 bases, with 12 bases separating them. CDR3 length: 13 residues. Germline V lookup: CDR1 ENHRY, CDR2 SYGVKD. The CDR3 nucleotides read TGTGCCATCAGCCGACTGGAGTCAGAGACCCAGTACTTC. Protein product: CAISRLESETQYF.

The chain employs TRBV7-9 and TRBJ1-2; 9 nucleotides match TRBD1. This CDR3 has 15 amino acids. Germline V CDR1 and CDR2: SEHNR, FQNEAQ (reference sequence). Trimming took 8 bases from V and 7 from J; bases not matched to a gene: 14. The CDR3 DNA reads TGTGCCAGCGGCGATACGTACAGGGGGCATGGTGGCTACACCTTC. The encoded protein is CASGDTYRGHGGYTF.

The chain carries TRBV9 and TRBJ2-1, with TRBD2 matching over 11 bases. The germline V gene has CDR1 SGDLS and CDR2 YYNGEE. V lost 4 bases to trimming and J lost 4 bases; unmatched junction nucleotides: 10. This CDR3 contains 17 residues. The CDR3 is CASSPLAGGLLYNEQFF. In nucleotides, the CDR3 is TGTGCCAGCAGCCCCCTAGCGGGGGGCCTTCTTTACAATGAGCAGTTCTTC.

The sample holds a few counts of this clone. The CDR3 coding sequence is TGTGCCAGCTCACCTTTCAGGGGGCAGGACACTGAAGCTTTCTTT. This translates into CASSPFRGQDTEAFF. The chain recombines TRBV18 with TRBJ1-1; 8 nucleotides align to TRBD1. Germline loops: CDR1 KGHSH, CDR2 LQKENI. The V segment lost 3 bases and the J segment 3 bases; nucleotides outside the gene matches: 6. The CDR3 contains 15 residues.

CDR3 residues: CASSIGQATGELFF. CDR3 nucleotide sequence: TGTGCCAGTAGTATAGGACAGGCCACCGGGGAGCTGTTTTTT. The chain combines TRBV19 with TRBJ2-2; D may be TRBD1 (6 bases). V lost 1 base and J lost 4, with 7 bases in between. Per the germline V gene, CDR1 is LNHDA and CDR2 is SQIVND (reference sequence). The CDR3 length is 14 residues.

CDR3 sequence (DNA): TGTGCCAGCAGCGTTCAGGGCCCGATCTCTGGAAACACCATATATTTT. Its translation is CASSVQGPISGNTIYF. The genes are TRBV9 and TRBJ1-3; a weak D match, TRBD1 (5 bases). The germline V gene has CDR1 SGDLS and CDR2 YYNGEE. Deletions cut 2 bases from V and 0 bases from J, with 12 bases between. This CDR3 has 16 amino acids.

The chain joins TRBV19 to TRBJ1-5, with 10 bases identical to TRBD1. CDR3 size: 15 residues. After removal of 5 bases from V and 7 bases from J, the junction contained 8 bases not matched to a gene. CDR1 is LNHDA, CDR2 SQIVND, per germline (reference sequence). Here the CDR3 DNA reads TGTGCCAGTAGTTCGACCGGACAGGGGGGGCAGCCCCAGCATTTT. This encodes CASSSTGQGGQPQHF.

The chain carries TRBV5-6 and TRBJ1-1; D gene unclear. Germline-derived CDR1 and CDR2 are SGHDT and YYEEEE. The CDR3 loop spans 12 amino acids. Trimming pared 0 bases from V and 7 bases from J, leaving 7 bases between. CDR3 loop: CASSLASYEAFF. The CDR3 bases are TGTGCCAGCAGCTTGGCTAGTTATGAAGCTTTCTTT. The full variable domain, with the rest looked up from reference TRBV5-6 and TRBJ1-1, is DAGVTQSPTHLIKTRGQQVTLRCSPKSGHDTVSWYQQALGQGPQFIFQYYEEEERQRGNFPDRFSGHQFPNYSSELNVNALLLGDSALYLCASSLASYEAFFGQGTRLTVV.

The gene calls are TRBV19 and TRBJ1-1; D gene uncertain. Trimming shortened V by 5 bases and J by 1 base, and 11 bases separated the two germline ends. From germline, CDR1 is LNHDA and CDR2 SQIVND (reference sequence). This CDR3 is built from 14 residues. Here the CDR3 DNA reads TGTGCCAGTAGTGCCTGGTGGGCGAACACTGAAGCTTTCTTT. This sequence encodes CASSAWWANTEAFF.

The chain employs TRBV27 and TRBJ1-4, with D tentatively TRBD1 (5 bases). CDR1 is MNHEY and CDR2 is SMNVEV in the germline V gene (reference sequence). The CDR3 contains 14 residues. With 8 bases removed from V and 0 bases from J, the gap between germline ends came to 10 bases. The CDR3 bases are TGTGCCAGCGGGGGGGGAGCAACTAATGAAAAACTGTTTTTT. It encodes CASGGGATNEKLFF.

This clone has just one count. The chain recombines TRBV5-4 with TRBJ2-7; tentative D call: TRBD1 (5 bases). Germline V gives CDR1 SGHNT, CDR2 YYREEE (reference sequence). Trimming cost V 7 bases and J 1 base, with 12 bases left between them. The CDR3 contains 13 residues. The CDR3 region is CASGTGSSYEQYF. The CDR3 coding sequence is TGTGCCAGCGGAACAGGAAGTTCCTACGAGCAGTACTTC.

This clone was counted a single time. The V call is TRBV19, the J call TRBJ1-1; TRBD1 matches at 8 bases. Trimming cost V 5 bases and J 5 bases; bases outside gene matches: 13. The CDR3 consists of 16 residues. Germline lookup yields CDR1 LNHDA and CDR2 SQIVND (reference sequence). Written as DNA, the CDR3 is TGTGCCAGTAGTGGACAGGGAAGAAGAGAGAGGACTGAAGCTTTCTTT. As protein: CASSGQGRRERTEAFF.

The CDR3 sequence: CASSPQGAGANVLTF. Here the CDR3 DNA reads TGTGCCAGTAGTCCACAGGGGGCTGGGGCCAACGTCCTGACTTTC. This sequence joins TRBV19 and TRBJ2-6; 8 bases line up with TRBD1. Trimming cost V 5 bases and J 2 bases; bases outside gene matches: 2. Germline V CDR1 and CDR2: LNHDA, SQIVND (reference sequence). The CDR3 length is 15 residues.

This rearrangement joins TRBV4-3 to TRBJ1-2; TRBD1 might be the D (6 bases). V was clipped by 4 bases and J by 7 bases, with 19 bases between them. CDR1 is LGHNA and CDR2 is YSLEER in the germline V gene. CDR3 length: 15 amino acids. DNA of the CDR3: TGCGCCAGCAGCCCAGAAGGACAGTCGACTGGTGGCTACACCTTC. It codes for CASSPEGQSTGGYTF.